This record looks at one T cell receptor beta chain sequence and its context. Its target is not known. The sample comes from a study of cytomegalovirus exposure and HLA in healthy donors. The ends were cut back, 5 bases at V and 3 bases at J, with 9 bases in the middle. The CDR3 extends over 13 amino acids. Germline CDR1 reads SGHTA; CDR2 reads FQGNSA. The primer mix had 60 Vbeta and 13 Jbeta primers. Only in-frame clones appear in the TCRdb table, and some are missing; sequencing was by immunoSEQ multiplex PCR. Altogether over 150,000 clones are present, about two thirds being singletons, with the ten largest covering 2.8%. Findings of the study overall: A later examination showed that TCR association rates differed by HLA locus, with DRB1 most and HLA-C fewest. HLA restriction was apparent for most CMV-associated TCR beta chains in a later analysis.

At collection, donors were nominally healthy, but unrecorded immune exposures were probable. This chain uses TRBV7-2 with TRBJ2-3; D unclear. The TCR sequence derives from a woman aged 30 to 39 in good health and CMV-seronegative. The sequencing sample was made of PBMCs. The CDR3 sequence: CASSPQNTDTQYF. The CDR3 bases are TGTGCCAGCAGCCCACAGAATACAGATACGCAGTATTTT.